This T cell receptor (beta chain) stems from a study of cytomegalovirus exposure and HLA in healthy donors. PCR amplification relied on 60 Vbeta primers (plus 13 Jbeta primers). TCRdb's table, derived via immunoSEQ multiplex PCR, lists solely in-frame clones and lacks some. Of about 150,000 clones listed, 78% are singletons. The origin of this receptor is a woman aged 35 to 49 in good health and CMV-seronegative. What was sequenced was PBMCs.

The CDR3 here is CASSEQDRVAGNTIYF. In DNA, the CDR3 is TGTGCCAGCAGCGAACAGGACAGGGTAGCCGGAAACACCATATATTTT. This chain links TRBV7-6 with TRBJ1-3, with TRBD1 identical over 8 bases. This CDR3 has 16 amino acids. Germline assignment: CDR1 SGHVS and CDR2 FNYEAQ. Trimming cost V 5 bases and J 4 bases; bases outside gene matches: 10.